This T cell receptor beta chain originates from a study of cytomegalovirus exposure and HLA in healthy donors. Study-wide results and caveats: A prior analysis recorded that most TCR beta V segments were productive about 87% or about 30% of the time.

In the case of this clone: Its antigen is undetermined.

Primers: 60 Vbeta forward and 13 Jbeta reverse. TCRdb's copy holds only in-frame clones and misses some; the assay was immunoSEQ multiplex PCR. Of around 150,000 clones in the sample, 80% to 85% were seen once. Sequencing input: PBMCs. The receptor was isolated from a girl aged 2-10 years in good health and CMV-seropositive.

The CDR3 loop reads CASSPGTGVYGYTF. The CDR3 nucleotides are TGTGCCAGCAGTCCCGGGACAGGGGTTTATGGCTACACCTTC. This sequence joins TRBV11-3 and TRBJ1-2; 10 nucleotides line up with TRBD1. Germline V gene sequence: CDR1 SGHNT, CDR2 YENEEA. V was clipped by 6 bases and J by 5 bases; unmatched bases: 6. The CDR3 loop spans 14 amino acids.